Detailed here is one TCR beta chain. This specimen belongs to a study of blood T cell repertoires in COVID-19. Study-level background: The United States, Italy and Spain provided the acute and convalescent COVID-19 samples. PBMCs, B-cell-depleted T cells, or T cells provided the cDNA or gDNA that made up the material.

As handled by the study authors: The authors estimated nucleated cell counts from reference gene primer amplification. Sequenced by immunoSEQ multiplex PCR; TCRdb stores in-frame clones only, minus some. The V and J calls and clone size are taken from that table; D and trimming were inferred from the DNA. The sample records 300,000 to 400,000 clones, over 70% being singletons. Germline V lookup: CDR1 SGHRS, CDR2 YFSETQ. V shed 3 bases and J 1 base; nucleotides not matched to a gene: 17. This CDR3 has 20 residues. Residents of approximately 25 US areas, aged roughly 18 to 89 years, made up the participants.

Sequences were obtained from PBMCs or T cells enriched from blood (not recorded which). The genes are TRBV5-1 and TRBJ2-7; 12 bases map to TRBD1. This receptor was obtained from a man aged 25 to 40 who had recovered from COVID-19. CDR3 amino acids: CASSSSVSSGTGGLSYEQYF. CDR3 in DNA: TGCGCCAGCAGCTCTAGCGTGTCGTCCGGGACAGGGGGCCTATCCTACGAGCAGTACTTC.